This T cell receptor (beta chain) appears in the sequencing data of a study of early stage breast cancer tumors. Study results and caveats: Chain pairing and CD4, CD8 or FOXP3 expression were not captured. Compared with adjacent normal breast, tumors showed about 2.3-fold denser, more clonal T cells. Tumor and normal breast were distinguished via blood comparison in about 90% of the 16 patients.

Assay used: immunoSEQ multiplex PCR; TCRdb lists only in-frame clones, some missing. The sample lists some 7,800 clones; roughly 80% were seen once. A remark on this clone: Its antigen remains unknown.

Sufficient DNA from normal breast often required roughly 85-320 mg tissue. CDR1 and CDR2 (germline): SGHTA, FQGNSA. The V end was cut by 6 bases, the J end by 0 bases, with 9 bases between. This CDR3 contains 14 residues. V and J are TRBV7-2 and TRBJ1-5; D might be TRBD1 (5 bases). The TCR was taken from a person in their sixties with breast cancer. The sequenced material came from normal breast tissue next to the tumor. The CDR3 here is CASSQGNSNQPQHF. CDR3 sequence (DNA): TGTGCCAGCAGTCAGGGTAATAGCAATCAGCCCCAGCATTTT. The full variable domain, in which reference TRBV7-2 and TRBJ1-5 provide the parts outside the CDR3, is GAGVSQSPSNKVTEKGKDVELRCDPISGHTALYWYRQSLGQGLEFLIYFQGNSAPDKSGLPSDRFSAERTGGSVSTLTIQRTQQEDSAVYLCASSQGNSNQPQHFGDGTRLSIL.